Each of the 28 T cell receptor beta chains below was sequenced from the same sample in a study of CD8+CD57+ T cells in acquired aplastic anemia. Profiling that covered TCR beta VDJ and CDR3 relied on genomic DNA as its template. TCRdb processed the reads anew with MiXCR; each CDR3 protein has one entry. The sample includes 150,000 to 200,000 distinct CDR3 sequences, roughly 60% of them seen just once. It was patients with CD8+CD57+ cell expansion by flow cytometry who were chosen for sequencing. Sequencing input: sorted CD4+, CD8+, or CD8+CD57+ T cells (not recorded which) from PBMCs. All receptors come from a human donor with aplastic anemia.

Here the CDR3 DNA reads TGTGCCAGCAGCTACTATGGGACAGGGAGCGACGAGCAGTACTTC. Residues: CASSYYGTGSDEQYF. The gene calls are TRBV7-3 and TRBJ2-7, with TRBD1 matching 9 bases. Germline CDR1 and CDR2: SGHTA and FQGTGA. Trimming removed 4 bases from V and 5 bases from J; junction bases left unmatched: 9. The CDR3 runs 15 residues.

The chain has TRBV2 and TRBJ2-7; D is undetermined. The CDR3 loop spans 13 amino acids. The V and J ends lost 6 bases and 1 base respectively, with 10 bases between them. Germline V gene data show CDR1 as SNHLY and CDR2 as FYNNEI. In DNA form, the CDR3 reads TGTGCCAGCAGATACGCCACGTCCTACGAGCAGTACTTC. As protein: CASRYATSYEQYF.

CDR3 sequence reads: CATSIDRGTSYEQYF. The CDR3 coding sequence is TGTGCCACCAGCATCGACAGGGGAACCTCCTACGAGCAGTACTTC. V and J are TRBV15 and TRBJ2-7, with TRBD1 identical over 8 bases. This CDR3 comprises 15 residues. V dropped 4 bases and J dropped 0; count of bases not matched to a gene: 5. Germline-derived CDR1 and CDR2 are LNHNV and YYDKDF (reference sequence).

The J gene is TRBJ1-5, the V gene TRBV28; D unclear. Germline V lookup: CDR1 MDHEN, CDR2 SYDVKM. V was pared by 6 bases and J by 0 bases, with 9 bases between. CDR3 size: 14 residues. For the CDR3, the DNA is TGTGCCAGCAGCGGCCTCTATAGCAATCAGCCCCAGCATTTT. Translated: CASSGLYSNQPQHF.

The table lists this clonotype with a few counts. The V and J genes are TRBV6-5 and TRBJ2-7, with D hard to call. The V end was cut by 7 bases, the J end by 7 bases, with 14 bases between. Germline loops: CDR1 MNHEY, CDR2 SVGAGI. The CDR3 runs to 12 residues. In DNA form, the CDR3 reads TGTGCCAGCACCTCCGGACGGGCGGAGCAGTACTTC. Amino acids: CASTSGRAEQYF.

The chain combines TRBV6-5 with TRBJ1-1, with D uncertain. Germline CDR1 MNHEY, CDR2 SVGAGI. V lost 2 bases to trimming and J lost 6 bases, with 10 bases between them. The length of the CDR3 is 13 residues. The chain's CDR3 is CASSYVVGSEAFF. CDR3 coding DNA: TGTGCCAGCAGTTACGTGGTAGGGTCTGAAGCTTTCTTT.

In nucleotides, the CDR3 is TGCAGTGCAGGGGACAGGGGCTACAATGAGCAGTTCTTC. The encoded protein is CSAGDRGYNEQFF. This chain links TRBV20-1 with TRBJ2-1; 10 bases are a match to TRBD1. V shed 6 bases, J shed 3 bases, and the junction held 2 bases outside the gene matches. Per germline, CDR1 DFQATT and CDR2 SNEGSKA (reference sequence). The CDR3 totals 13 residues.

On this clonotype itself: Mismatch with germline at one junction end may stem from a read error. The chain links TRBV9 to TRBJ1-6, with unresolved D. CDR1 SGDLS and CDR2 YYNGEE come from the germline V gene. The CDR3 totals 18 residues. The CDR3 here is CASSQEGLLLEPNSPLHF. In DNA form, the CDR3 reads TGCGCCAGCAGCCAAGAAGGTCTGTTGCTGGAGCCGAATTCACCCCTCCACTTT.

The V call is TRBV19, the J call TRBJ2-3; D is possibly TRBD1 (6 bases). The germline V gene encodes CDR1 LNHDA and CDR2 SQIVND (reference sequence). The CDR3 has 15 amino acids. V shed 1 base and J shed 0 bases, with 8 bases lying between them. CDR3 protein: CASSIGTASTDTQYF. The DNA for the CDR3 is TGTGCCAGTAGTATAGGGACAGCTAGCACAGATACGCAGTATTTT.

The rearrangement uses TRBV27 and TRBJ2-7; the match to TRBD1 covers 7 bases. Losses at the gene ends were 2 bases for V and 1 base for J; bases not matched to a gene: 11. The CDR3 runs 17 residues. From germline, CDR1 is MNHEY and CDR2 SMNVEV (reference sequence). The CDR3 sequence is CASSLLSPGTDSYEQYF. The CDR3 DNA reads TGTGCCAGCAGTTTACTCTCTCCCGGGACAGATTCCTACGAGCAGTACTTC.

As regards this clonotype: This may be a read error, as it is one base from a much larger clone. The rearrangement joins TRBV2 to TRBJ2-7, with unresolved D. Germline-derived CDR1 and CDR2 are SNHLY and FYNNEI. The CDR3 length is 13 residues. The CDR3 DNA sequence: TGTGCCAGCAGTTTGGGCCCGAACTACGGGCAGTACTTC. This sequence encodes CASSLGPNYGQYF.

As concerns this clonotype: A much more abundant neighbour one base away suggests this may be a read error. V gene TRBV2 combines with J gene TRBJ1-6, with 9 bases aligning to TRBD1. Germline V gene data show CDR1 as SNHLY and CDR2 as FYNNEI. This CDR3 is 16 amino acids long. The DNA for the CDR3 is TGTGCCAGCAGCCCAGGGACAGGGTCCTATAGTTCACCCCTCCACTTT. Its translation is CASSPGTGSYSSPLHF.

The chain uses TRBV7-3 and TRBJ2-5, with 7 bases fitting TRBD2. Per the germline V gene, CDR1 is SGHTA and CDR2 is FQGTGA. This CDR3 region has 15 residues. V gave up 7 bases and J gave up 11 bases; unmatched junction bases: 19. The CDR3 spells CASTLAEGPTDTQYF. In DNA form, the CDR3 reads TGTGCCAGCACCCTAGCGGAGGGACCCACAGATACGCAGTACTTC.

The J gene is TRBJ2-3, the V gene TRBV12-3 or TRBV12-4; D tentatively reads TRBD1 or TRBD2 (6 bases each). This CDR3 region has 15 residues. Trimming cost V 6 bases and J 0 bases, with 13 bases left between them. The CDR3 nucleotides read TGTGCCAGCAGCGTACAAGGGGGGAGCACAGATACGCAGTATTTT. It specifies CASSVQGGSTDTQYF.

This clonotype was observed many times. The chain employs TRBV7-9 and TRBJ2-7; 10 bases are shared with TRBD2. The CDR3 loop spans 16 amino acids. V dropped 5 bases and J dropped 0; count of bases not matched to a gene: 7. The germline V gene has CDR1 SEHNR and CDR2 FQNEAQ (reference sequence). The CDR3: CASSLTSGDSSYEQYF. DNA for the CDR3: TGTGCCAGCAGCCTTACTAGCGGGGATAGCTCCTACGAGCAGTACTTC.

The chain couples TRBV20-1 to TRBJ2-3; D is possibly TRBD1 (6 bases). V lost 3 bases to trimming and J lost 2 bases, with 12 bases between them. The CDR3 runs 14 residues. CDR1 and CDR2 from the germline V gene are DFQATT and SNEGSKA (reference sequence). The CDR3 DNA follows: TGCAGTGCTAGGCACAGGGAATCCACAGATACGCAGTATTTT. Its protein is CSARHRESTDTQYF.

The CDR3: CASSESSGNSPLHF. CDR3 coding DNA: TGTGCCAGCAGTGAATCCAGTGGTAATTCACCCCTCCACTTT. The chain has TRBV2 and TRBJ1-6; D call uncertain. There are 14 residues in the CDR3. V shed 2 bases and J shed 6 bases, with 8 bases lying between them. Germline V lookup: CDR1 SNHLY, CDR2 FYNNEI.

The chain uses TRBV7-4 and TRBJ1-5; D ambiguous. The V end lost 5 bases, the J end lost 3 bases, and 11 bases lay between the germline ends. The germline CDR1 and CDR2 sequences are SGHVT and SQSDAQ. The CDR3 is 14 amino acids. The CDR3 coding sequence is TGTGCCAGCAGCATCGGGAGTTACAATCAGCCCCAGCATTTT. Its translation is CASSIGSYNQPQHF.

This clonotype appeared once. V usage is TRBV2 and J usage is TRBJ2-7, with D maybe TRBD1 (5 bases). Per the germline V gene, CDR1 is SNHLY and CDR2 is FYNNEI. This CDR3 is 13 amino acids long. Trimming took off 6 bases at V and 5 bases at J, with 14 bases between the two ends. CDR3 sequence (DNA): TGTGCCAGCAGAGATAGTCCAGGGCACGAGCAGTACTTC. It yields the protein CASRDSPGHEQYF.

This clonotype was observed a single time. V usage is TRBV2 and J usage is TRBJ1-2, with 8 nucleotides matching TRBD1. The germline V gene has CDR1 SNHLY and CDR2 FYNNEI. Trimming at V came to 9 bases and at J to 3 bases, leaving 6 bases not matched to a gene. This CDR3 comprises 13 residues. The CDR3, as DNA: TGTGCCAGTAGTCGGGACAGGTACTATGGCTACACCTTC. Translation gives CASSRDRYYGYTF.

Here the CDR3 DNA reads TGTGCTAGTGCCAGGACTAGCGGGATTGTACAGACCCAGTACTTC. It yields the protein CASARTSGIVQTQYF. The chain has TRBV12-5 and TRBJ2-5; 12 bases agree with TRBD2. Germline assignment: CDR1 LGHNT and CDR2 FRNRAP. This CDR3 contains 15 residues. Losses at the gene ends were 7 bases for V and 6 bases for J; bases not matched to a gene: 9.

This clonotype was found a few times. The CDR3 region is CATSRGGAGTDTQYF. The DNA of the CDR3 is TGTGCCACCAGCAGAGGGGGGGCAGGCACAGATACGCAGTATTTT. The J gene is TRBJ2-3, the V gene TRBV15, with D possibly being TRBD1 or TRBD2 (6 bases each). V shed 1 base and J shed 1 base, with 9 bases lying between them. The CDR3 extends over 15 amino acids. Germline-derived CDR1 and CDR2 are LNHNV and YYDKDF (reference sequence).

This clonotype was counted at least ten times. The V and J genes are TRBV6-6 and TRBJ1-1; D is ambiguous. V dropped 2 bases and J dropped 0 bases, with 7 bases sitting between them. Germline V CDR1 and CDR2: MNHNY, SVGAGI (reference sequence). The length of the CDR3 is 14 residues. The CDR3 reads CASSYNKVNTEAFF. For the CDR3, the DNA is TGTGCCAGCAGTTACAATAAGGTGAACACTGAAGCTTTCTTT.

The rearrangement joins TRBV5-1 to TRBJ1-2; D not certain. The germline V gene encodes CDR1 SGHRS and CDR2 YFSETQ. V lost 1 base and J 5 bases, leaving 9 bases between the germline ends. This CDR3 has 13 amino acids. For the CDR3, the DNA is TGCGCCAGCAGCTTGCCGGCGGATTATGGCTACACCTTC. The encoded protein is CASSLPADYGYTF.

Here the CDR3 reads CASPGRGYPTGSYEQYF. In DNA, the CDR3 is TGCGCCAGCCCGGGCCGCGGTTACCCTACAGGGTCCTACGAGCAGTACTTC. V and J are TRBV5-1 and TRBJ2-7, with a weak D call TRBD1 (6 bases). This CDR3 spans 17 amino acids. From germline, CDR1 is SGHRS and CDR2 YFSETQ. Trimming cost V 7 bases and J 1 base, with 24 bases left between them.

This clonotype has ten or more counts. The gene calls are TRBV11-2 and TRBJ2-3; 7 bases map to TRBD2. Trimming took 5 bases from V and 3 from J; bases not matched to a gene: 5. CDR3 size: 14 residues. CDR1 SGHAT and CDR2 FQNNGV come from the germline V gene. The chain's CDR3 is CASSLGLGTDTQYF. The DNA for the CDR3 is TGTGCCAGCAGCCTCGGACTAGGGACAGATACGCAGTATTTT.

This clonotype has only one observation. The chain's CDR3 is CAISEADSTEAFF. Written as DNA, the CDR3 is TGTGCCATCAGTGAGGCGGACAGTACTGAAGCTTTCTTT. This sequence joins TRBV10-3 and TRBJ1-1; D possibly corresponds to TRBD1 (6 bases). The CDR3 contains 13 residues. Germline V gene data show CDR1 as ENHRY and CDR2 as SYGVKD. V dropped 2 bases and J dropped 5 bases, with 9 bases sitting between them.

V usage is TRBV6-5 and J usage is TRBJ2-2; the D gene could be TRBD1 or TRBD2 (5 bases each). CDR1 and CDR2 from the germline V gene are MNHEY and SVGAGI. The V and J ends lost 4 bases and 1 base respectively, with 10 bases between them. There are 15 residues in the CDR3. This chain's CDR3 is CASSWGRLNTGELFF. For the CDR3, the DNA is TGTGCCAGCAGTTGGGGGAGACTGAACACCGGGGAGCTGTTTTTT.